This T cell receptor (beta chain) was sequenced for a study of cytomegalovirus exposure and HLA in healthy donors. This clone was counted a single time. J gave up 0 bases and V 4 bases, and 6 bases lay outside the gene matches. Germline V gene data show CDR1 as SGDLS and CDR2 as YYNGEE. This CDR3 comprises 15 residues. This PCR relied on a set of 60 Vbeta primers and 13 Jbeta primers. TCRdb's copy holds only in-frame clones and misses some; the assay was immunoSEQ multiplex PCR. The sample comprises about 110,000 clones, approximately 84% of which are singletons, and around 2% rests with the top ten. The sample consisted of PBMCs. The receptor was derived from a man between 25 and 39 years old in good health and CMV-seronegative. The chain employs TRBV9 and TRBJ1-1; 7 nucleotides align to TRBD1. CDR3 in amino acids: CASSPRQGMNTEAFF. The CDR3 DNA is TGTGCCAGCAGCCCACGACAGGGTATGAACACTGAAGCTTTCTTT. The full variable domain, in which reference TRBV9 and TRBJ1-1 provide the parts outside the CDR3, is DSGVTQTPKHLITATGQRVTLRCSPRSGDLSVYWYQQSLDQGLQFLIQYYNGEERAKGNILERFSAQQFPDLHSELNLSSLELGDSALYFCASSPRQGMNTEAFFGQGTRLTVV.